This T cell receptor (beta chain) is from a study of T cells after yellow fever vaccination. Study observations and caveats: Faster peaking, at day 5 versus 15, marked a secondary response that was weaker.

A word on this clonotype: Its cognate antigen is unknown.

TCRdb reanalysed the 5' RACE reads using MiXCR and keeps one entry per CDR3 protein. The table shows 300,000 to 400,000 distinct CDR3 sequences, with 12% occurring only once. The starting material was CD4+ T cells sorted from PBMCs, obtained 15 days after the yellow fever booster vaccination. The TCR originated in a man between 18 and 29 years old who received the YFV17D yellow fever vaccine.

CDR3 DNA sequence: TGTGCCAGCAGCAAACAGGGGTGGGCCATGAACACTGAAGCTTTCTTT. Protein sequence: CASSKQGWAMNTEAFF. The chain links TRBV5-5 to TRBJ1-1; 7 nucleotides align to TRBD1. The CDR3 is 16 amino acids. Looked up from germline, CDR1 is SGHKS and CDR2 is YYEKEE (reference sequence). V trimming: 4 bases; J trimming: 0 bases; junction bases outside the gene matches: 9.